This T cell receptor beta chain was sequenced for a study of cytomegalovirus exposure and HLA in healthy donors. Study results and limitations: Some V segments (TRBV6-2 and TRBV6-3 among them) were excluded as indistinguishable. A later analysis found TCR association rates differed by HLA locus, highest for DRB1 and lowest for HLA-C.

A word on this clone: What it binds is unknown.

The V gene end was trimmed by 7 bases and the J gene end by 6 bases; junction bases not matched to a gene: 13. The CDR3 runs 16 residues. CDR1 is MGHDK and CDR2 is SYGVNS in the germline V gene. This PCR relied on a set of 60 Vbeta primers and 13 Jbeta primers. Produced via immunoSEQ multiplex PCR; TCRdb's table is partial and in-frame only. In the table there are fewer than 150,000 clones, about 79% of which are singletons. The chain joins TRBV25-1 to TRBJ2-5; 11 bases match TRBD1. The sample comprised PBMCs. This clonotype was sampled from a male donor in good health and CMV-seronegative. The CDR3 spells CASTETGTGGPKTQYF. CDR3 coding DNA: TGTGCCAGCACCGAAACCGGGACAGGGGGACCGAAGACCCAGTACTTC.